A selection of T cell receptor beta chains follows, all from one sample in a study of T-cell memory formation after mild COVID-19. MiXCR was run by TCRdb on the 5' RACE reads, yielding one entry per CDR3 protein. The sample holds about 290,000 distinct CDR3 sequences, more than 15% seen once. Sequenced sample: PBMCs or a T cell subset sorted from them (not recorded which). Every receptor here comes from a man between 18 and 35 years old who had mild COVID-19 (a few samples of this study predate the infection). Cell type and time point are not known. Each CDR3 is given with its conserved first and last residue. D genes are given only for firm matches. Size values are once, few and many counts, or a class for expanded clones, and some rows have none.

d_call	j_call	clone_size	v_call	cdr3_aa	cdr3_nt
TRBD1	TRBJ1-4	-	TRBV6-5	CASTRDRVSGEKLFF	TGTGCCAGCACCAGGGACAGGGTTTCAGGAGAAAAACTGTTTTTT
-	TRBJ1-5	-	TRBV6-6	CASTHRQRSAQHF	TGTGCCAGCACCCACCGACAGCGTTCAGCCCAGCATTTT
-	TRBJ2-5	-	TRBV7-3	CASSLSGFQETQYF	TGTGCCAGCAGCTTATCAGGGTTCCAAGAGACCCAGTACTTC
-	TRBJ1-2	many	TRBV5-1	CASRSGGSNYGYTF	TGCGCCAGCAGATCGGGGGGGTCTAACTATGGCTACACCTTC
-	TRBJ2-2	few	TRBV12-3/TRBV12-4	CASSFLQGFAGELFF	TGTGCCAGCAGCTTTCTCCAGGGATTCGCCGGGGAGCTGTTTTTT
TRBD1	TRBJ2-3	-	TRBV7-2	CASSPRTGARDTQYF	TGTGCCAGCAGCCCGAGGACAGGGGCTAGAGATACGCAGTATTTT
-	TRBJ2-5	many	TRBV4-3	CASSLTDQETQYF	TGCGCCAGCAGCCTCACAGATCAAGAGACCCAGTACTTC
TRBD1	TRBJ2-7	many	TRBV10-3	CAISDPGDRRTSRSPYEQYF	TGTGCCATCAGTGATCCGGGGGACAGGCGTACTAGTAGAAGCCCCTACGAGCAGTACTTC
-	TRBJ2-1	-	TRBV3-1	CASSPGGGADNEQFF	TGTGCCAGCAGCCCGGGCGGCGGGGCTGACAATGAGCAGTTCTTC
-	TRBJ1-1	-	TRBV20-1	CSAKELGRLNTEAFF	TGCAGTGCTAAGGAGCTTGGGCGGCTGAACACTGAAGCTTTCTTT
TRBD1	TRBJ1-1	few	TRBV28	CASTSPGTGPTEAFF	TGTGCCAGCACGAGTCCCGGGACAGGGCCCACTGAAGCTTTCTTT
-	TRBJ1-2	-	TRBV5-6	CASSRQLGSGYTF	TGTGCCAGCAGCAGACAGTTGGGTAGTGGCTACACCTTC
-	TRBJ1-4	-	TRBV12-3/TRBV12-4	CASSRRVLDEKLFF	TGTGCCAGCAGTCGAAGGGTTTTAGATGAAAAACTGTTTTTT
-	TRBJ2-1	-	TRBV11-2	CASSPVGETGEQFF	TGTGCCAGCAGCCCGGTTGGGGAGACGGGCGAGCAGTTCTTC
-	TRBJ1-3	-	TRBV10-3	CAIRDRTGNTIYF	TGTGCCATCAGGGACAGAACAGGAAACACCATATATTTT
-	TRBJ1-5	few	TRBV10-3	CAIRPGPNQPQHF	TGTGCCATCAGACCGGGACCCAATCAGCCCCAGCATTTT
-	TRBJ1-2	-	TRBV4-1	CASSQVGRALYGYTF	TGCGCCAGCAGCCAAGTGGGACGGGCCCTCTATGGCTACACCTTC
-	TRBJ1-2	-	TRBV3-1	CASSRETVNYGYTF	TGTGCCAGCAGCCGGGAGACAGTTAACTATGGCTACACCTTC
-	TRBJ1-5	-	TRBV6-5	CASRLEGNQPQHF	TGTGCCAGCCGTCTAGAAGGAAATCAGCCCCAGCATTTT
TRBD1	TRBJ1-2	few	TRBV19	CASSIVGDRTDANYGYTF	TGTGCCAGTAGTATAGTGGGGGACAGGACAGACGCTAACTATGGCTACACCTTC
-	TRBJ2-1	few	TRBV30	CAWSAFDTDNEQFF	TGTGCCTGGAGCGCTTTTGATACTGACAATGAGCAGTTCTTC
-	TRBJ2-1	few	TRBV6-2/TRBV6-3	CASSYQGSGNEQFF	TGTGCCAGCAGTTACCAAGGCAGCGGCAATGAGCAGTTCTTC
-	TRBJ2-7	-	TRBV27	CASSFKPRGHEQYF	TGTGCCAGCAGTTTCAAGCCTAGAGGTCACGAGCAGTACTTC
-	TRBJ2-5	-	TRBV4-1	CASSPRGWETQYF	TGCGCCAGCAGCCCCAGAGGTTGGGAGACCCAGTACTTC
-	TRBJ2-3	-	TRBV7-2	CASSSDSYTQYF	TGTGCCAGCAGTAGCGACAGTTATACGCAGTATTTT
TRBD2	TRBJ2-7	few	TRBV29-1	CSVGGGYSYEQYF	TGCAGCGTTGGCGGGGGTTACTCCTACGAGCAGTACTTC
-	TRBJ2-2	-	TRBV10-2	CASRIAQGTGELFF	TGCGCCAGCAGAATCGCACAGGGCACCGGGGAGCTGTTTTTT
-	TRBJ2-7	-	TRBV29-1	CSVDGVGESSYEQYF	TGCAGCGTTGACGGAGTGGGGGAGAGCTCCTACGAGCAGTACTTC
TRBD2	TRBJ2-4	few	TRBV11-2	CASSFRRGKNIQYF	TGTGCCAGCAGCTTTAGGCGGGGGAAAAACATTCAGTACTTC
-	TRBJ1-1	few	TRBV6-5	CASQNGGGWLNTEAFF	TGTGCCAGCCAAAACGGGGGGGGCTGGTTGAACACTGAAGCTTTCTTT
-	TRBJ2-5	-	TRBV28	CASSLYPSGRPQYF	TGTGCCAGCAGTTTATATCCTTCCGGAAGGCCCCAGTACTTC
-	TRBJ1-2	few	TRBV12-3/TRBV12-4	CASSPGDGYGYTF	TGTGCCAGCAGCCCGGGAGACGGCTATGGCTACACCTTC
TRBD2	TRBJ2-1	-	TRBV10-3	CAIKWAPAGDNEQFF	TGTGCCATCAAATGGGCCCCGGCGGGGGACAATGAGCAGTTCTTC
TRBD2	TRBJ2-2	-	TRBV5-4	CASGVERGNTGELFF	TGTGCCAGCGGGGTTGAGCGGGGGAACACCGGGGAGCTGTTTTTT
-	TRBJ2-7	few	TRBV29-1	CSVVQGFSYQAYEQYF	TGCAGCGTTGTTCAGGGTTTCAGCTACCAAGCCTACGAGCAGTACTTC
TRBD2	TRBJ2-3	few	TRBV5-1	CASSLTSGEPDTQYF	TGCGCCAGCAGCCTGACTAGCGGGGAACCAGATACGCAGTATTTT
-	TRBJ2-5	few	TRBV15	CATSRVDSKTQYF	TGTGCCACCAGCAGAGTTGATTCGAAGACCCAGTACTTC
-	TRBJ1-3	-	TRBV7-9	CASSRTGFSGNTIYF	TGTGCCAGCAGCCGTACAGGGTTTTCGGGAAACACCATATATTTT
TRBD2	TRBJ2-1	few	TRBV9	CASSVTSGAYNEQFF	TGTGCCAGCAGCGTTACTAGCGGGGCCTACAATGAGCAGTTCTTC
TRBD1	TRBJ1-2	-	TRBV7-2	CASSSGGTAANYGYTF	TGTGCCAGCAGCTCCGGGGGGACAGCAGCTAACTATGGCTACACCTTC
-	TRBJ1-2	few	TRBV2	CASGWTLGGYTF	TGTGCCAGCGGATGGACTTTGGGGGGCTACACCTTC
-	TRBJ1-6	few	TRBV12-3/TRBV12-4	CASRDNSPLHF	TGTGCCAGCAGGGATAATTCACCCCTCCACTTT
TRBD1	TRBJ1-4	-	TRBV4-2	CASSQKTGESEFF	TGTGCCAGCAGCCAAAAGACAGGGGAGAGTGAGTTTTTT
-	TRBJ2-7	few	TRBV6-2/TRBV6-3	CASRRSRYDSYEQYF	TGTGCCAGCCGACGCTCGAGGTATGACTCCTACGAGCAGTACTTC